This is a list of T cell receptor beta chains from one sample in a study of CXCR3-negative and CXCR3-positive naive CD8 T cells. One entry per CDR3 protein, without DNA, is what TCRdb gives after re-calling the 5' RACE reads. The table gives some 130,000 distinct CDR3 sequences; the top ten clones make up approximately 0.51% of it. Sequencing was performed on naive CXCR3- CD8+ T cells from blood. The receptors were gathered from a human donor in good health. Some clones in this sample may be carry-over from other donors' samples. The CDR3 runs from the conserved cysteine through the conserved F or W. Each record gives: J gene, V gene, CDR3 protein.

J: TRBJ2-3; V: TRBV12-3/TRBV12-4; CDR3: CASSSDRGRRTDTQYF
J: TRBJ2-7; V: TRBV25-1; CDR3: CASSEWARINAEQYF
J: TRBJ1-5; V: TRBV28; CDR3: CASSPNSGQPQHF
J: TRBJ2-1; V: TRBV20-1; CDR3: CSAYAGLAGHNEQFF
J: TRBJ1-2; V: TRBV5-6; CDR3: CASSTPQAAYGYTF
J: TRBJ2-1; V: TRBV28; CDR3: CASSFDWREGFF
J: TRBJ1-2; V: TRBV9; CDR3: CASSESGTGGAGYTF
J: TRBJ1-1; V: TRBV5-1; CDR3: CASSSISGSPSTEAFF
J: TRBJ2-5; V: TRBV12-3/TRBV12-4; CDR3: CASFPMTGAMETQYF
J: TRBJ2-7; V: TRBV15; CDR3: CATSREPAGGYEQYF
J: TRBJ2-1; V: TRBV6-5; CDR3: CASSPRPAGDNEQFF
J: TRBJ1-5; V: TRBV20-1; CDR3: CSARDLQGYQPQHF
J: TRBJ2-1; V: TRBV11-2; CDR3: CASSFRGGAGGEQFF
J: TRBJ2-7; V: TRBV3-1; CDR3: CASSQSQVESYEQYF
J: TRBJ1-1; V: TRBV28; CDR3: CASTFQGWYTEAFF
J: TRBJ1-1; V: TRBV7-2; CDR3: CASSLQGGSTEAFF
J: TRBJ2-7; V: TRBV21-1; CDR3: CASSPRSRSYEQYF
J: TRBJ2-7; V: TRBV7-9; CDR3: CASSTTTGVNNEQYF
J: TRBJ2-7; V: TRBV5-1; CDR3: CASRYSHEQYF
J: TRBJ2-7; V: TRBV7-2; CDR3: CASSLALSGTSSYEQYF
J: TRBJ1-1; V: TRBV29-1; CDR3: CSVESNTEAFF
J: TRBJ2-1; V: TRBV28; CDR3: CASSLITGLTVNEQFF
J: TRBJ2-1; V: TRBV7-8; CDR3: CASSFSGGFYNEQFF
J: TRBJ2-3; V: TRBV4-2; CDR3: CASSMGLAGTDTQYF
J: TRBJ2-7; V: TRBV7-2; CDR3: CASTPLSGGVEQYF
J: TRBJ1-2; V: TRBV29-1; CDR3: CSVIGRDYGYTF
J: TRBJ2-7; V: TRBV5-5; CDR3: CASSSLVNRQYF
J: TRBJ2-1; V: TRBV29-1; CDR3: CSVEASGRLLGNEQFF
J: TRBJ1-2; V: TRBV5-6; CDR3: CASSLGQDYGYTF
J: TRBJ2-1; V: TRBV4-3; CDR3: CASSVGTSGHNEQFF
J: TRBJ2-7; V: TRBV27; CDR3: CASSWGSAASYEQYF
J: TRBJ1-5; V: TRBV7-9; CDR3: CASSSTGSYQPQHF
J: TRBJ1-4; V: TRBV14; CDR3: CASSRTGGVSEKLFF
J: TRBJ2-1; V: TRBV5-1; CDR3: CASSFYRGTVNEQFF
J: TRBJ2-3; V: TRBV28; CDR3: CASSIHPGTGSADTQYF
J: TRBJ2-3; V: TRBV5-1; CDR3: CASSSSWTSGSTDTQYF
J: TRBJ2-7; V: TRBV27; CDR3: CASSLSRGSAYEQYF
J: TRBJ1-2; V: TRBV6-2/TRBV6-3; CDR3: CASSYFARGNHDGYTF
J: TRBJ2-1; V: TRBV29-1; CDR3: CSVDLFGEQFF
J: TRBJ2-1; V: TRBV19; CDR3: CASQYFPSSYNEQFF
J: TRBJ2-7; V: TRBV12-3/TRBV12-4; CDR3: CASSPTNSYEQYF
J: TRBJ2-3; V: TRBV7-9; CDR3: CASSFGLAGVVDTQYF
J: TRBJ2-7; V: TRBV7-9; CDR3: CASSKAGSYEQYF
J: TRBJ1-5; V: TRBV6-5; CDR3: CASSYRGDQPQHF
J: TRBJ2-1; V: TRBV7-3; CDR3: CASSLTGPSGESYNEQFF
J: TRBJ1-1; V: TRBV11-1; CDR3: CASSLMRYTEAFF
J: TRBJ2-7; V: TRBV5-1; CDR3: CASSTSGLAALPYEQYF